This T cell receptor beta chain derives from a study of shared clonotypes between healthy human individuals. Whole-study context: Participating donors consisted of two women and a few men aged 18 to 49.

Each PCR replicate run on unsorted PBMC took in 300 to 350 ng DNA, tens of thousands of T cell genomes. The data were produced by immunoSEQ multiplex PCR, yet TCRdb's version contains in-frame clones alone and is incomplete. The sample holds 450,000 to 500,000 clones; 81% are singletons and the top ten take 9.5% to 15%. Germline assignment: CDR1 SGHTA and CDR2 FQGTGA. V was cut by 1 base and J by 6 bases, with 19 bases left in between. The CDR3 has 16 amino acids. The sample consisted of PBMCs. The clonotype originates from a woman aged 40 to 49 in good health. Some clones in this sample may be carry-over from other donors' samples. The chain has TRBV7-3 and TRBJ2-7, with D possibly being TRBD2 (5 bases). CDR3 sequence: CASSLNPTRATGEQYF. DNA of the CDR3: TGTGCCAGCAGCTTAAACCCAACGAGGGCTACGGGCGAGCAGTACTTC.